This T cell receptor (beta chain) was captured by sequencing in a study of cytomegalovirus exposure and HLA in healthy donors. Germline CDR1 SQVTM, CDR2 ANQGSEA. The CDR3 runs 13 residues. V shed 7 bases and J shed 8 bases, with 17 bases lying between them. Separate from the approximately 700-subject first cohort was the approximately 120-subject validation cohort, to which the donors belonged. Broader study findings: A few CMV-associated chains were confirmed in vitro to be specific for CMV antigens. Among TCR beta chains, those listed as cytomegalovirus-associated numbered about 160. The dataset shows that most TCR sequences were rare, while some public TCRs occurred in many donors.

Details on this clone: Its antigen is unidentified.

TCRdb keeps only in-frame clones here, not all; method: immunoSEQ multiplex PCR. The repertoire holds 85,000 to 120,000 clones, 88% seen once, with less than 2% in the top ten. Sequencing was done on a sample of PBMCs. The J gene is TRBJ1-4, the V gene TRBV29-1; TRBD1 might be the D (6 bases). The sequence came from a woman aged 18-29 years in good health and CMV-seropositive. CDR3 nucleotide sequence: TGCAGCGCCAAGGACAGTAATGTCGAAAAACTGTTTTTT. Translated, it gives CSAKDSNVEKLFF.